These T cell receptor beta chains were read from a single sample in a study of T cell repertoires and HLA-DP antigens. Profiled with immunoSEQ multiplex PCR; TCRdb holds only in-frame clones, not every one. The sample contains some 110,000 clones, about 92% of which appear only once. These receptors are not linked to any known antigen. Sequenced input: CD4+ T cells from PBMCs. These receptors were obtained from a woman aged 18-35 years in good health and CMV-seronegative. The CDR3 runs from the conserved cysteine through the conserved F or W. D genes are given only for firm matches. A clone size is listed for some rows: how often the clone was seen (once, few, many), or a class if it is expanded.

CDR3 protein: CASSSQGLGNQPQHF
CDR3 DNA: TGTGCCAGCAGTTCACAGGGTCTTGGCAATCAGCCCCAGCATTTT
clone size: few
V gene: TRBV28
J gene: TRBJ1-5
D gene: -

CDR3 protein: CASSYSVGDWGETQYF
CDR3 DNA: TGTGCCAGCAGTTACTCTGTTGGGGACTGGGGAGAGACCCAGTACTTC
clone size: once
V gene: TRBV6-6
J gene: TRBJ2-5
D gene: -

CDR3 protein: CASVGNRDGNSPLHF
CDR3 DNA: TGTGCCAGCGTAGGAAATCGGGACGGGAATTCACCCCTCCACTTT
clone size: -
V gene: TRBV7-9
J gene: TRBJ1-6
D gene: -

CDR3 protein: CATSGTSGTSNQPQHF
CDR3 DNA: TGTGCCACCAGCGGTACTTCCGGGACCTCTAATCAGCCCCAGCATTTT
clone size: -
V gene: TRBV15
J gene: TRBJ1-5
D gene: -

CDR3 protein: CASSLPTDRQGEDTQYF
CDR3 DNA: TGTGCCAGCAGCCTTCCTACCGACAGACAGGGGGAAGATACGCAGTATTTT
clone size: -
V gene: TRBV27
J gene: TRBJ2-3
D gene: TRBD1

CDR3 protein: CACATGRAEKLFF
CDR3 DNA: TGTGCCTGTGCGACAGGGAGAGCGGAAAAACTGTTTTTT
clone size: -
V gene: TRBV30
J gene: TRBJ1-4
D gene: TRBD1

CDR3 protein: CASSLRGREDTGELFF
CDR3 DNA: TGTGCCAGCAGTCTCCGCGGCAGGGAGGATACCGGGGAGCTGTTTTTT
clone size: once
V gene: TRBV2
J gene: TRBJ2-2
D gene: -

CDR3 protein: CASSPIRGETQYF
CDR3 DNA: TGTGCCAGCAGTCCAATAAGGGGAGAGACCCAGTACTTC
clone size: -
V gene: TRBV27
J gene: TRBJ2-5
D gene: -

CDR3 protein: CASSSPTLRGEKLFF
CDR3 DNA: TGTGCCAGCAGTTCCCCGACCCTCAGGGGTGAAAAACTGTTTTTT
clone size: -
V gene: TRBV28
J gene: TRBJ1-4
D gene: -

CDR3 protein: CASSLARGDGSNQPQHF
CDR3 DNA: TGTGCCAGCAGCTTAGCGCGAGGGGACGGCAGCAATCAGCCCCAGCATTTT
clone size: once
V gene: TRBV7-9
J gene: TRBJ1-5
D gene: -

CDR3 protein: CASSLSARHGYTF
CDR3 DNA: TGTGCCAGCAGCTTATCGGCCCGCCATGGCTACACCTTC
clone size: once
V gene: TRBV7-3
J gene: TRBJ1-2
D gene: -

CDR3 protein: CASSPRRGTTNEKLFF
CDR3 DNA: TGTGCCAGCAGCCCCCGGCGGGGGACAACTAATGAAAAACTGTTTTTT
clone size: -
V gene: TRBV11-1
J gene: TRBJ1-4
D gene: -

CDR3 protein: CASSYSRGGSGYTF
CDR3 DNA: TGTGCCAGCAGTTACTCCAGGGGGGGTAGCGGCTACACCTTC
clone size: -
V gene: TRBV6-6
J gene: TRBJ1-2
D gene: TRBD1

CDR3 protein: CASSPDRDYGYTF
CDR3 DNA: TGTGCCAGTAGTCCGGACAGGGACTATGGCTACACCTTC
clone size: once
V gene: TRBV19
J gene: TRBJ1-2
D gene: TRBD1

CDR3 protein: CASSTTGGAKNIQYF
CDR3 DNA: TGTGCCAGTAGTACGACAGGGGGTGCCAAAAACATTCAGTACTTC
clone size: -
V gene: TRBV19
J gene: TRBJ2-4
D gene: TRBD1

CDR3 protein: CASSLGNSPLHF
CDR3 DNA: TGTGCCAGCAGCTTAGGTAATTCACCCCTCCACTTT
clone size: -
V gene: TRBV13
J gene: TRBJ1-6
D gene: -

CDR3 protein: CASSLGLNTGELFF
CDR3 DNA: TGCGCCAGCAGCTTGGGGCTTAACACCGGGGAGCTGTTTTTT
clone size: once
V gene: TRBV5-1
J gene: TRBJ2-2
D gene: -

CDR3 protein: CASSWAPNTEAFF
CDR3 DNA: TGTGCCAGCAGTTGGGCGCCTAACACTGAAGCTTTCTTT
clone size: few
V gene: TRBV6-4
J gene: TRBJ1-1
D gene: -

CDR3 protein: CSARDSTEAFF
CDR3 DNA: TGCAGTGCTAGAGATTCTACCGAAGCTTTCTTT
clone size: once
V gene: TRBV20-1
J gene: TRBJ1-1
D gene: -

CDR3 protein: CAISVREGPYEQYF
CDR3 DNA: TGTGCCATCAGTGTCCGGGAGGGACCCTACGAGCAGTACTTC
clone size: -
V gene: TRBV10-3
J gene: TRBJ2-7
D gene: TRBD2

CDR3 protein: CASSLDRVGGQPQHF
CDR3 DNA: TGTGCCAGCAGCTTAGATCGGGTTGGGGGCCAGCCCCAGCATTTT
clone size: -
V gene: TRBV7-8
J gene: TRBJ1-5
D gene: -

CDR3 protein: CASSGTSANEQFF
CDR3 DNA: TGTGCCAGCTCCGGGACTAGCGCCAATGAGCAGTTCTTC
clone size: -
V gene: TRBV7-9
J gene: TRBJ2-1
D gene: TRBD2

CDR3 protein: CASSRTLGENNEQFF
CDR3 DNA: TGTGCCAGCAGCCGGACCCTCGGGGAGAACAATGAGCAGTTCTTC
clone size: -
V gene: TRBV11-1
J gene: TRBJ2-1
D gene: -

CDR3 protein: CASRDRGSSDTQYF
CDR3 DNA: TGTGCCAGTCGGGACAGGGGAAGCTCAGATACGCAGTATTTT
clone size: -
V gene: TRBV19
J gene: TRBJ2-3
D gene: TRBD1

CDR3 protein: CASSIVSVSMSSGANVLTF
CDR3 DNA: TGTGCCAGTAGTATAGTCTCGGTCTCAATGAGCTCTGGGGCCAACGTCCTGACTTTC
clone size: -
V gene: TRBV19
J gene: TRBJ2-6
D gene: -

CDR3 protein: CASSPTSVSTDTQYF
CDR3 DNA: TGTGCCAGCAGTCCGACTAGCGTGAGCACAGATACGCAGTATTTT
clone size: -
V gene: TRBV2
J gene: TRBJ2-3
D gene: TRBD2

CDR3 protein: CASSPGTSGTYEQYF
CDR3 DNA: TGTGCCAGCAGTCCCGGGACTAGCGGGACCTACGAGCAGTACTTC
clone size: -
V gene: TRBV28
J gene: TRBJ2-7
D gene: TRBD2

CDR3 protein: CSVGDTEAFF
CDR3 DNA: TGCAGCGTGGGGGACACTGAAGCTTTCTTT
clone size: once
V gene: TRBV29-1
J gene: TRBJ1-1
D gene: -

CDR3 protein: CASGPVAYNEQFF
CDR3 DNA: TGTGCCAGCGGGCCTGTGGCTTACAATGAGCAGTTCTTC
clone size: -
V gene: TRBV7-2
J gene: TRBJ2-1
D gene: -

CDR3 protein: CASSQKTSGPSTDTQYF
CDR3 DNA: TGCGCCAGCAGTCAGAAGACTAGCGGGCCGTCCACAGATACGCAGTATTTT
clone size: -
V gene: TRBV10-2
J gene: TRBJ2-3
D gene: TRBD2

CDR3 protein: CASSPAGSHYGYTF
CDR3 DNA: TGTGCCAGCTCACCGGCCGGGAGCCACTATGGCTACACCTTC
clone size: -
V gene: TRBV18
J gene: TRBJ1-2
D gene: -

CDR3 protein: CASGLLGGQGNYEQYF
CDR3 DNA: TGTGCTAGTGGTTTGTTAGGCGGGCAGGGGAATTACGAGCAGTACTTC
clone size: -
V gene: TRBV12-5
J gene: TRBJ2-7
D gene: -

CDR3 protein: CASSVGTKFNYGYTF
CDR3 DNA: TGTGCCAGCAGTGTGGGGACAAAATTCAACTATGGCTACACCTTC
clone size: -
V gene: TRBV6-5
J gene: TRBJ1-2
D gene: -

CDR3 protein: CASSLKGLAGEQFF
CDR3 DNA: TGTGCCAGCAGCTTAAAGGGGCTAGCGGGGGAGCAGTTCTTC
clone size: few
V gene: TRBV7-2
J gene: TRBJ2-1
D gene: TRBD2

CDR3 protein: CASSTGGTYEQYF
CDR3 DNA: TGTGCCAGCTCAACAGGGGGGACCTACGAGCAGTACTTC
clone size: once
V gene: TRBV28
J gene: TRBJ2-7
D gene: TRBD1

CDR3 protein: CASLAGLAGKEQFF
CDR3 DNA: TGTGCCAGCCTCGCCGGACTAGCGGGAAAAGAGCAGTTCTTC
clone size: -
V gene: TRBV2
J gene: TRBJ2-1
D gene: TRBD2

CDR3 protein: CASSLGLAAAYEQYF
CDR3 DNA: TGCGCCAGCAGTCTCGGACTAGCGGCGGCCTACGAGCAGTACTTC
clone size: -
V gene: TRBV5-1
J gene: TRBJ2-7
D gene: TRBD2

CDR3 protein: CASTRTWMNTEAFF
CDR3 DNA: TGTGCCAGCACCCGGACGTGGATGAACACTGAAGCTTTCTTT
clone size: once
V gene: TRBV7-2
J gene: TRBJ1-1
D gene: -

CDR3 protein: CASSPRPVDTQYF
CDR3 DNA: TGTGCCAGCAGCCCGAGACCGGTAGATACGCAGTATTTT
clone size: -
V gene: TRBV13
J gene: TRBJ2-3
D gene: -

CDR3 protein: CASTSLTGNRGEAFF
CDR3 DNA: TGTGCCAGTACCTCCCTGACAGGGAATAGGGGTGAAGCTTTCTTT
clone size: -
V gene: TRBV19
J gene: TRBJ1-1
D gene: TRBD1

CDR3 protein: CASSEVLAGGTDTQYF
CDR3 DNA: TGCGCCAGCAGTGAGGTACTAGCGGGAGGGACAGATACGCAGTATTTT
clone size: -
V gene: TRBV10-1
J gene: TRBJ2-3
D gene: TRBD2

CDR3 protein: CASSLGSFQETQYF
CDR3 DNA: TGTGCCAGCTCACTAGGATCTTTCCAAGAGACCCAGTACTTC
clone size: -
V gene: TRBV18
J gene: TRBJ2-5
D gene: -

CDR3 protein: CASSQRQGDTQYF
CDR3 DNA: TGCGCCAGCAGCCAAAGACAGGGAGATACGCAGTATTTT
clone size: -
V gene: TRBV4-1
J gene: TRBJ2-3
D gene: TRBD1

CDR3 protein: CSVSGWPQETQYF
CDR3 DNA: TGCAGCGTTAGCGGATGGCCCCAGGAGACCCAGTACTTC
clone size: -
V gene: TRBV29-1
J gene: TRBJ2-5
D gene: -

CDR3 protein: CASSQSGRGRNWETQYF
CDR3 DNA: TGTGCCAGCAGCCAGAGCGGGAGGGGTCGGAATTGGGAGACCCAGTACTTC
clone size: -
V gene: TRBV14
J gene: TRBJ2-5
D gene: TRBD2

CDR3 protein: CASSLGRYYEQYF
CDR3 DNA: TGTGCCAGCAGCCTAGGACGCTACTACGAGCAGTACTTC
clone size: -
V gene: TRBV6-5
J gene: TRBJ2-7
D gene: -

CDR3 protein: CASSLIRKQAYNEQFF
CDR3 DNA: TGTGCCAGCAGTTTGATTCGGAAACAAGCCTACAATGAGCAGTTCTTC
clone size: -
V gene: TRBV27
J gene: TRBJ2-1
D gene: -

CDR3 protein: CASSTGQGYGYTF
CDR3 DNA: TGTGCCAGTAGTACTGGACAGGGCTATGGCTACACCTTC
clone size: few
V gene: TRBV19
J gene: TRBJ1-2
D gene: TRBD1

CDR3 protein: CASGTGTYEQYF
CDR3 DNA: TGTGCCAGCGGGACAGGGACCTACGAGCAGTACTTC
clone size: -
V gene: TRBV2
J gene: TRBJ2-7
D gene: TRBD1

CDR3 protein: CAISESAGWMSTDTQYF
CDR3 DNA: TGTGCCATCAGTGAGTCGGCAGGGTGGATGAGCACAGATACGCAGTATTTT
clone size: -
V gene: TRBV10-3
J gene: TRBJ2-3
D gene: -